This entry lists 12 T cell receptor beta chains sequenced from one sample in a study of read filtering for tumor transcriptome and immune sequencing. From approximately 430 ng of RNA, a library with molecular barcoded alpha/delta and beta/gamma adaptors was made. TCRdb ran MiXCR on the reads and lists one entry per CDR3 protein. The data show 35,000 to 50,000 distinct CDR3 sequences, 14% seen once. Sample: a population of CD138-negative cells sorted from bone marrow. The receptors come from a donor aged 40 or over with multiple myeloma.

In this sample, this clonotype is medium-sized. The rearrangement links TRBV20-1 to TRBJ2-3, with a tentative D call TRBD1 (6 bases). From germline, CDR1 is DFQATT and CDR2 SNEGSKA (reference sequence). The CDR3 covers 15 residues. V was trimmed by 6 bases and J by 2 bases, leaving 18 bases between them. The CDR3 coding sequence is TGCAGTGCCCCCGATGGTGGGGGCCTCACAGATACGCAGTATTTT. This translates into CSAPDGGGLTDTQYF.

In this sample, this clonotype turned up a few times. Being one base from a much bigger clone, this may be a read error. The rearrangement joins TRBV15 to TRBJ1-3; no clear D gene. The germline V gene encodes CDR1 LNHNV and CDR2 YYDKDF (reference sequence). The CDR3 extends over 16 amino acids. The CDR3: CATSRAGSRTGSTIYF. The CDR3 bases are TGTGCCACCAGCAGAGCCGGGTCGAGGACGGGAAGCACCATATATTTT.

Remarks on this clonotype: An end of the junction does not agree with germline; a read error may underlie this. The chain employs TRBV5-1 and TRBJ2-5; D remains unclear. The CDR3 is made up of 13 amino acids. Germline CDR1 reads SGHRS; CDR2 reads YFSETQ. In DNA, the CDR3 is TGCGCCAGCAGCCCGGCGATGGCAGAGGCCCAGTACTTC. Encoded protein: CASSPAMAEAQYF.

This clonotype was seen many times. The genes are TRBV29-1 and TRBJ1-5; D is possibly TRBD1 (5 bases). This CDR3 has 14 residues. Germline CDR1 reads SQVTM; CDR2 reads ANQGSEA. Trimming took off 3 bases at V and 4 bases at J, with 13 bases between the two ends. The CDR3 DNA reads as TGCAGCGTTGATGAGGGTGGGGGGAATCAGCCCCAGCATTTT. The encoded protein is CSVDEGGGNQPQHF.

Ten or more counts support this clonotype. The V call is TRBV24-1, the J call TRBJ1-5; perhaps TRBD1 as D (5 bases). The CDR3 is 16 residues long. V was trimmed by 1 base and J by 5 bases, leaving 14 bases between them. The germline V gene has CDR1 KGHDR and CDR2 SFDVKD. The CDR3 region has the DNA TGTGCCACCAGTGATTTAGGGGATGAACCCTATCAGCCCCAGCATTTT. Protein: CATSDLGDEPYQPQHF.

In this sample, this clonotype turned up many times. V gene TRBV6-2 or TRBV6-3 combines with J gene TRBJ2-5; D perhaps matches TRBD2 (6 bases). The CDR3 has 15 amino acids. Trimming cost V 0 bases and J 0 bases, with 8 bases left between them. Germline CDR1 reads MNHEY; CDR2 reads SVGEGT. CDR3 sequence: CASSYSEGHQETQYF. The CDR3 DNA sequence: TGTGCCAGCAGTTACTCGGAGGGGCACCAAGAGACCCAGTACTTC.

This clonotype was detected many times. J is TRBJ2-7 and V is TRBV6-5; 10 positions agree with TRBD1. The germline CDR1 and CDR2 sequences are MNHEY and SVGAGI. V shed 6 bases, J shed 2 bases, and the junction held 7 bases outside the gene matches. This CDR3 is built from 15 residues. As DNA, the CDR3 is TGTGCCAGCAGACCGGGAGGACAGGGGGCCTACGAGCAGTACTTC. Its translation is CASRPGGQGAYEQYF.

This clonotype qualifies as medium-sized. The gene calls are TRBV11-1 and TRBJ2-1, with no clear D. V was trimmed by 1 base and J by 15 bases, leaving 16 bases between them. The V gene's germline CDR1 is SGHAT and CDR2 FQDESV (reference sequence). This CDR3 comprises 13 residues. The CDR3, as DNA: TGTGCCAGCAGCTTAGACGGACCCCCTCGGCCGTTCTTC. Residues: CASSLDGPPRPFF.

In its sample, this clonotype was seen many times. The chain's CDR3 is CASLLAGRGEQFF. In DNA, the CDR3 is TGTGCCAGTTTGCTAGCGGGACGCGGTGAGCAGTTCTTC. This chain joins TRBV6-6 and TRBJ2-1, with 9 bases fitting TRBD2. From germline, CDR1 is MNHNY and CDR2 SVGAGI (reference sequence). V lost 9 bases, J lost 9 bases, and 9 bases stayed unmatched. The CDR3 runs to 13 residues.

The rearrangement uses TRBV5-1 and TRBJ1-2; no firm D call. V shed 0 bases and J shed 4 bases, with 13 bases lying between them. The CDR3 extends over 15 amino acids. The V gene's germline CDR1 is SGHRS and CDR2 YFSETQ. CDR3 loop: CASSLAGELVYGYTF. CDR3 sequence (DNA): TGCGCCAGCAGCTTGGCCGGGGAGCTGGTCTATGGCTACACCTTC.

Sample share makes this clonotype medium-sized. The rearrangement uses TRBV20-1 and TRBJ1-1, with 12 positions matching TRBD1. The J segment lost 0 bases and the V segment lost 7 bases, leaving 9 bases of the junction unmatched. Germline loops: CDR1 DFQATT, CDR2 SNEGSKA (reference sequence). CDR3 length: 16 amino acids. CDR3 sequence reads: CSVARGTGGMNTEAFF. In nucleotides, the CDR3 is TGCAGTGTTGCCAGGGGGACAGGGGGCATGAACACTGAAGCTTTCTTT.

V and J are TRBV12-3 or TRBV12-4 and TRBJ2-7, with D perhaps TRBD1 (6 bases). The CDR3 totals 15 residues. Trimming left V 3 bases short and J 4 bases short, with 16 bases between. In DNA, the CDR3 is TGTGCCAGCAGTTTTCCCGCAGGGACAAAATACGAGCAGTACTTC. It specifies CASSFPAGTKYEQYF.